This T cell receptor (beta chain) was retrieved from a study of cytomegalovirus exposure and HLA in healthy donors. Findings and caveats of the study: Later findings reportedly placed an Asian-associated ancestry cluster below the approximately 670-donor mean for N-insertions. Prediction of most subjects' HLA-A and HLA-B alleles by TCR beta sequences was reportedly accurate. Presence/absence analyses supposed approximately even sequencing depth among donors.

Primers for the PCR totalled 60 Vbeta and 13 Jbeta. Clones were sequenced by immunoSEQ multiplex PCR, and TCRdb holds only the in-frame ones, with some missing. The table includes about 180,000 clones, roughly 85% detected once. Concerning this clone itself: Its matching antigen is unknown.

CDR1 SGHTA and CDR2 FQGNSA come from the germline V gene. V lost 4 bases and J lost 4, with 16 bases in between. The CDR3 contains 16 residues. The TCR was taken from a boy younger than 10 in good health and CMV-seronegative. The sequencing input was PBMCs. The genes are TRBV7-2 and TRBJ2-2; tentatively, D is TRBD2 (7 bases). CDR3 protein: CASSWGGQGSTGELFF. The CDR3 DNA reads TGTGCCAGCAGCTGGGGGGGGCAGGGGAGCACCGGGGAGCTGTTTTTT.